Listed below are T cell receptor beta chains from one sample, sequenced in a study of blood T cells in healthy people across ages. MiXCR, applied by TCRdb to the 5' RACE reads, yields one record per CDR3 protein. The data contain about 750,000 distinct CDR3 sequences, about 55% of them singletons. Sequenced input: blood. These receptors originate from an elderly man in good health. Each CDR3 is given with its conserved first and last residue. A D gene is named only where the DNA matches it firmly. Some rows have no size entry. The others give once, few or many, or a class for an expanded clone.

abundance,d_gene,j_gene,v_gene,CDR3aa,CDR3nt
.,TRBD1,TRBJ2-5,TRBV3-1,CASSRNRGEETQYF,TGTGCCAGCAGCCGGAACAGGGGAGAAGAGACCCAGTACTTC
few,.,TRBJ2-3,TRBV27,CATHWPITDTQYF,TGTGCCACCCATTGGCCTATCACAGATACGCAGTATTTT
.,.,TRBJ2-3,TRBV10-3,CARSRDNTDTQYF,TGTGCCAGGTCCAGGGATAACACAGATACGCAGTATTTT
few,.,TRBJ1-5,TRBV20-1,CSARDPGSGPSRQHF,TGCAGTGCTAGAGATCCCGGGTCAGGGCCCTCAAGGCAGCATTTT
.,TRBD1,TRBJ2-7,TRBV7-2,CASRGGDRYNEQYF,TGTGCCAGCAGAGGTGGGGACAGATACAATGAGCAGTACTTC
once,TRBD1,TRBJ2-6,TRBV5-1,CASSLYGQGINSGANVLTF,TGCGCCAGCAGCTTGTATGGACAGGGGATAAATTCTGGGGCCAACGTCCTGACTTTC
few,.,TRBJ1-4,TRBV15,CATSSHGRGSGEKLFF,TGTGCCACCAGCAGCCATGGGAGGGGGTCCGGTGAAAAACTGTTTTTT
few,.,TRBJ2-7,TRBV7-9,CASSLANFGNEQYF,TGTGCCAGCAGCTTAGCGAACTTTGGAAATGAGCAGTACTTC
.,TRBD1,TRBJ2-1,TRBV12-3/TRBV12-4,CASSFIQGVVNEQFF,TGTGCCAGCAGTTTTATACAGGGGGTAGTAAATGAGCAGTTCTTC
.,.,TRBJ1-1,TRBV7-6,CASSVGQTNTEAFF,TGTGCCAGCAGCGTAGGACAGACGAACACTGAAGCTTTCTTT
few,.,TRBJ2-2,TRBV15,CATSRVPIQATNTGELFF,TGTGCCACCAGCAGAGTGCCAATTCAGGCGACTAACACCGGGGAGCTGTTTTTT
.,.,TRBJ2-1,TRBV6-5,CASTRGPNNEQFF,TGTGCCAGCACCCGGGGACCGAACAATGAGCAGTTCTTC
.,.,TRBJ1-5,TRBV27,CASRPLRAPLNQPQHF,TGTGCCAGCAGACCCCTCAGGGCCCCCTTAAATCAGCCCCAGCATTTT
.,TRBD2,TRBJ2-1,TRBV5-1,CASQLLAGGYNEQFF,TGCGCCAGCCAACTCCTAGCGGGAGGATACAATGAGCAGTTCTTC
.,.,TRBJ1-2,TRBV4-1,CASSHQEDRQLYGYTF,TGCGCCAGCAGCCATCAGGAAGACAGGCAACTCTATGGCTACACCTTC
.,.,TRBJ1-2,TRBV28,CASSLPGQPSYTF,TGTGCCAGCAGTTTACCAGGACAGCCGAGCTACACCTTC
.,.,TRBJ2-1,TRBV2,CASSSRRTNNEQFF,TGTGCCAGCAGTTCACGACGGACGAACAATGAGCAGTTCTTC
.,TRBD2,TRBJ2-5,TRBV5-1,CASSWLAGVGETQYF,TGCGCCAGCAGCTGGCTAGCGGGAGTCGGAGAGACCCAGTACTTC
.,TRBD1,TRBJ1-2,TRBV7-2,CASSFRQGRVYGSTF,TGTGCCAGCAGCTTCCGACAGGGGAGGGTATATGGCTCCACCTTC
few,TRBD2,TRBJ2-1,TRBV20-1,CSARDRTSGRSGYNEQFF,TGCAGTGCTAGAGATCGGACTAGCGGGAGGTCCGGTTACAATGAGCAGTTCTTC
.,TRBD1,TRBJ2-7,TRBV12-3/TRBV12-4,CASRNGTGPSYEQYF,TGTGCCAGCAGGAACGGGACAGGGCCCTCCTACGAGCAGTACTTC
.,.,TRBJ1-2,TRBV10-1,CATSFIPDGYTF,TGCGCCACCTCTTTTATACCTGATGGCTACACCTTC
.,TRBD1,TRBJ2-7,TRBV18,CASSLTGDLSYEQYF,TGTGCCAGCTCGCTAACAGGGGATCTCTCCTACGAGCAGTACTTC
few,.,TRBJ2-3,TRBV9,CASSVPTDTQYF,TGTGCCAGCAGCGTCCCTACAGATACGCAGTATTTT
few,.,TRBJ1-1,TRBV20-1,CSARDFGGADTEAFF,TGCAGTGCTAGAGATTTCGGGGGGGCGGACACTGAAGCTTTCTTT
once,TRBD2,TRBJ2-1,TRBV6-4,CASSSGRTYNEQFF,TGTGCCAGCAGTAGCGGGAGAACCTACAATGAGCAGTTCTTC
.,.,TRBJ2-3,TRBV7-2,CASSLGFDTDTQYF,TGTGCCAGCAGCTTGGGTTTTGACACAGATACGCAGTATTTT
.,TRBD2,TRBJ2-7,TRBV12-3/TRBV12-4,CASSSPGGLAGANNEQYF,TGTGCCAGCAGTTCCCCGGGGGGGCTAGCGGGAGCCAACAATGAGCAGTACTTC
.,TRBD2,TRBJ2-7,TRBV18,CASSPLAGVPGEQYF,TGTGCCAGCTCACCATTAGCGGGAGTGCCGGGGGAGCAGTACTTC
few,.,TRBJ2-3,TRBV10-3,CAIRGTTDTQYF,TGTGCCATCAGGGGGACCACAGATACGCAGTATTTT
.,.,TRBJ2-6,TRBV12-3/TRBV12-4,CASTSRDGANVLTF,TGTGCCAGCACCTCCCGAGATGGGGCCAACGTCCTGACTTTC
.,.,TRBJ2-5,TRBV5-1,CASSSPRGLETQYF,TGCGCCAGCAGCTCCCCCAGGGGTTTGGAGACCCAGTACTTC
few,TRBD1,TRBJ1-2,TRBV2,CASNRDRDFYGYTF,TGTGCCAGCAACCGGGACAGGGACTTCTATGGCTACACCTTC
.,TRBD2,TRBJ2-3,TRBV3-1,CASSPHLGAGGPRYAYF,TGTGCCAGCAGCCCCCACTTGGGAGCGGGAGGGCCCAGATACGCGTATTTT
.,.,TRBJ2-7,TRBV5-6,CASSWGHGSYEQYF,TGTGCCAGCAGCTGGGGACACGGGAGCTACGAGCAGTACTTC
.,.,TRBJ1-5,TRBV20-1,CSASHSNQPQHF,TGCAGTGCCTCCCATAGCAATCAGCCCCAGCATTTT
once,.,TRBJ2-5,TRBV7-9,CASTGDPPEETQYF,TGTGCCAGCACCGGGGACCCACCCGAAGAGACCCAGTACTTC
.,.,TRBJ2-7,TRBV29-1,CSVQVQVAYEEYF,TGCAGCGTTCAGGTGCAGGTGGCCTACGAGGAGTACTTC
few,.,TRBJ2-3,TRBV29-1,CSVDRVSGDTQYF,TGCAGCGTCGACAGAGTTAGCGGTGATACGCAGTATTTT
.,.,TRBJ2-4,TRBV2,CASTTTLYKQYF,TGTGCCAGCACGACAACCCTCTACAAGCAGTACTTC
.,TRBD1,TRBJ1-6,TRBV12-3/TRBV12-4,CASNPGQGAYSPLHF,TGTGCCAGCAATCCGGGACAGGGGGCTTATTCACCCCTCCACTTT
.,.,TRBJ2-2,TRBV12-3/TRBV12-4,CASSQGGTGELFF,TGTGCCAGCAGCCAGGGGGGCACCGGGGAGCTGTTTTTT
.,.,TRBJ2-3,TRBV28,CASSTNRWESEDTQYF,TGTGCCAGCAGTACCAATAGGTGGGAGTCGGAAGATACGCAGTATTTT
.,.,TRBJ2-7,TRBV7-3,CASSLMAGSFYEQYF,TGTGCCAGCAGCTTAATGGCAGGGTCCTTCTACGAGCAGTACTTC
.,TRBD2,TRBJ2-1,TRBV6-2/TRBV6-3,CASSYRGGTYNGQFF,TGTGCCAGCAGTTACAGGGGAGGGACCTACAATGGGCAGTTCTTC
.,TRBD2,TRBJ2-7,TRBV4-1,CASSQERRGFYEQYF,TGCGCCAGCAGCCAAGAAAGGCGGGGGTTCTACGAGCAGTACTTC
.,.,TRBJ2-2,TRBV27,CAGSLSGGVGYHTGELFF,TGTGCCGGCAGTTTATCAGGGGGGGTGGGCTATCACACCGGGGAGCTGTTTTTT
.,.,TRBJ2-1,TRBV12-3/TRBV12-4,CASSFRTEQFF,TGTGCCAGCAGTTTTCGGACGGAACAGTTCTTC